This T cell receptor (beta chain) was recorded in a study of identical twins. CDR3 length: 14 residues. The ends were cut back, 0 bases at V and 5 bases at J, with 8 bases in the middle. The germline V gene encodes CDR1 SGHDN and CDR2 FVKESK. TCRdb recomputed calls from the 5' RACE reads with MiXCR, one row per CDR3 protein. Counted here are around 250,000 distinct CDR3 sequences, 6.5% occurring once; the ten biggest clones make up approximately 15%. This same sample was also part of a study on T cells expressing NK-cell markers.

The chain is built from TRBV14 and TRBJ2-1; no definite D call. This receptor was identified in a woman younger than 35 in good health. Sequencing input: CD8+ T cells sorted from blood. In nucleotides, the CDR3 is TGTGCCAGCAGCCAAGATCCAGAGCACAATGAGCAGTTCTTC. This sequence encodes CASSQDPEHNEQFF.